This T cell receptor (beta chain) was sequenced during a study of OX40 agonist ivuxolimab in advanced cancers. Background on the whole study: Ivuxolimab was an agonistic, fully human IgG2 monoclonal antibody directed against OX40 (CD134), a costimulatory receptor. Intravenous ivuxolimab was administered to patients every 2 weeks at six dose levels: 0.01, 0.1, 0.3, 1.5, 3 and 10 mg/kg. Among the approximately 54 dose-escalation patients, around 19 had hepatocellular carcinoma, roughly 15 melanoma, 9 renal cell carcinoma and 9 head and neck cancer. A male proportion of about 79% and a mean age of roughly 55 years, ranging from roughly 23 to 85, were recorded for the dose-escalation cohort. Patients were allowed to have had prior anti-PD-1, anti-PD-L1 or anti-CTLA-4 therapy, and 30% to 40% of the dose-escalation patients had been treated with checkpoint inhibitors. Partial responses occurred in three dose-escalation patients: two with cutaneous melanoma and one with hepatocellular carcinoma. Peripheral TCRbeta sequencing aimed to test whether ivuxolimab altered TCR sequence diversity and caused clonal T-cell expansion. The monotherapy dose-escalation portion (N ≈ 50 patients) of the phase I ivuxolimab trial is reported in the paper. General conclusions and limits of the study: After ivuxolimab, more expanded clones were found on average in CD8+ T cells than in CD4+ T cells. Low levels of normalized T-cell clonal expansion were also seen in some patients who did not respond. At doses of 0.1 to 3.0 mg/kg, clonal expansion of both CD4+ and CD8+ blood T cells was observed from baseline to week 6. The antigen specificity of the clonally expanded peripheral T cells was not determined. In the 0.1-3.0 mg/kg groups, partial responders had among the lowest normalized peripheral clonal expansion, particularly in CD8+ T cells.

Concerning this clone: Its target antigen remains unknown. The input lacks base qualities; no much larger clone sits a single base away.

Genomic DNA was extracted from sorted cells for sequencing of the TCRbeta CDR3 region. The immunoSEQ Assay was used for sequencing of TCRbeta CDR3 regions. TCRdb mirrors the immuneACCESS table, restricted to in-frame sequences. Some clones are absent from its copies; in checked studies, under half trace to an unresolved V gene, and the reason for the others is unknown. The table for this sample lists tens of thousands of clones; 65% to 85% of them were counted only once. The top ten constitute more than 6% of the sample. The trial excluded patients who had a history of autoimmune disease or were on systemic immunosuppression. Peripheral blood for TCR sequencing was drawn from every dose cohort at baseline, at cycle 4 day 1 and at cycle 7 day 1. Samples came from an open-label, multicenter, first-in-human phase I dose-escalation trial of ivuxolimab. Adults with locally advanced or metastatic head and neck squamous cell, hepatocellular, melanoma or renal cell carcinoma were enrolled in the trial. Before TCR sequencing, CD4+ T cells and CD8+ T cells were sorted from peripheral blood as separate populations.

Via the germline V gene, CDR1 is KGHSH and CDR2 LQKENI. The CDR3 runs 14 residues from the cysteine to the phenylalanine. The sequence is cut down to CDR3 DNA, 42 bases in frame from base 1. The V and J ends are trimmed by 0 bases and 9 bases, leaving 12 bases between them. This chain is built from TRBV18 and TRBJ2-1; the D gene is perhaps TRBD2, from 6 matching bases. The sequencing used CD4+ or CD8+ T cells sorted from blood, collected in a trial of the OX40 agonist ivuxolimab. The receptor's source is an adult with an advanced solid tumor such as melanoma, head and neck, liver or kidney cancer. This receptor carries the CDR3 CASSPPIGSSEQFF. The nucleotides are TGTGCCAGCTCACCACCGATCGGGAGCTCTGAGCAGTTCTTC.